This T cell receptor beta chain comes out of a study of neurological immune-mediated disorders. General study findings and limits: Among 34 multiple sclerosis patients, phylogenetic grouping put the repertoires of 18 into a single related-CDR3 cluster, a possible signature. Private repertoires in all groups were suggested by the finding that expanded clones across subjects shared no CDR3 amino acid sequences.

On this clonotype: The target antigen is unknown.

The team produced cDNA through 5'RACE using 10-nucleotide random UMIs. From 15-18 subjects, every sequencing run obtained over 160 million TCR-beta sequences. TCRdb used MiXCR to reprocess the 5' RACE reads, holding one entry per CDR3 protein. Here the sample spans roughly 45,000 distinct CDR3 sequences, just over 3% being singletons. Trimming took 3 bases from V and 3 from J, leaving 8 bases between them. CDR1 SGDLS and CDR2 YYNGEE come from the germline V gene. The CDR3 is 13 residues long. This sequence originates from a woman in her 50s with multiple sclerosis. The chain is built from TRBV9 and TRBJ2-3; the D is unclear. The specimen was PBMCs. The CDR3 coding sequence is TGTGCCAGCAGCGCCCTTTATACAGATACGCAGTATTTT. Translating it yields CASSALYTDTQYF.